This TCR beta chain was observed in a study of pediatric ulcerative colitis (dated by TCRdb to between 2019 and 2020). Some background on the complete study: Pancolitis was present in several ulcerative colitis patients and left-sided colitis in two, and histology consistent with ulcerative colitis was found in all of these patients. From under ten newly diagnosed, treatment-naive pediatric ulcerative colitis patients and a handful of non-IBD control children, paired blood and rectal samples were collected. The Pediatric Ulcerative Colitis Activity Index classified a couple of patients as having mild disease, four as having moderate disease and three as having acute severe colitis. The study at large found these results: The healthy control group was small, with only a handful of individuals. A couple of rectal CDR3 clonotypes were present in all ulcerative colitis patients and in none of the controls. Controls, mild-moderate and acute severe colitis patients were separated by rectal repertoire features, and reduced rectal diversity due to clonal expansions was observed in acute severe colitis. Because the repertoires came from total lymphocyte DNA, rare subsets such as regulatory T cells may have patterns that are not reflected. Autologous blood-rectal clonal overlap was significantly higher in ulcerative colitis patients than in controls, suggesting increased T cell trafficking to inflamed tissue. For technical reasons, substantially fewer templates were yielded by the blood samples of two patients, and these blood samples were excluded from blood-rectal overlap analysis.

Inclusive of the bounding cysteine and phenylalanine, the CDR3 is 11 residues long. The sequence is cut down to CDR3 DNA, 33 bases in frame from base 1. CDR1 and CDR2, looked up from the germline V gene (reference sequence), are MNHEY and SMNVEV. Trimming removed 2 bases from V and 9 bases from J, leaving 5 bases between the germline ends. As concerns this clone: No cognate antigen has been identified for it. Base qualities are not at hand, and no much larger clone is one base apart.

Rearranged CDR3 beta regions were amplified from genomic DNA with multiplex V and J primers using the immunoSEQ TRB Survey service. To keep sequencing depth the same across samples, survey-level depth of up to 500,000 reads per sample was applied. Libraries were purified, pooled and sequenced on Illumina technology. In the authors' own workflow: immunoSEQ online tools were used for productive clonality, sample overlap, pairwise scatters, CDR3 beta length, V/D/J gene usage and productiveness. Calculated diversity was defined as the number of unique rearrangements divided by total templates, multiplied by 100, and Shannon and Simpson indices were computed as well. Z-score normalized data were analyzed by principal component analysis with the R prcomp function and the ggbiplot package. Morisita's index was used to quantify the clonal overlap between blood and rectum within each subject. TCRdb obtained this table from immuneACCESS and retained in-frame rearrangements with V and J assigned. These tables miss some clones; where compared with another copy, unresolved V genes account for less than half of the shortfall, and the remainder is unexplained. V, J and clone size are taken as reported in that table, and D and trimming were inferred from the DNA itself. Present in this sample are approximately 60,000 clones, around 85% of which were seen just once. Roughly 3.8% of the sample belongs to the ten largest clones.

Ulcerative colitis patients had received no immunosuppressive medication before the diagnostic colonoscopy. Blood was sampled at the time of the colonoscopy. The Wizard kit (Promega) was used to extract genomic DNA from both blood and intestinal samples. The specimen was blood. The rearranged chain carries TRBV27 and TRBJ2-1; the D gene cannot be named for sure. This clonotype was obtained from a boy aged 5-17 years with severe ulcerative colitis. The sequenced DNA: TGTGCCAGCAGTTTAGTCGGTGAGCAGTTCTTC. Translated, this is CASSLVGEQFF.